This entry lists 21 T cell receptor beta chains sequenced from one sample in a study of molecular identifiers for immune sequencing clone quantification. TCRdb reanalysed the PCR reads using MiXCR and keeps one entry per CDR3 protein. The table includes more than 300,000 distinct CDR3 sequences, about a fifth detected once. The material sequenced was naive CD8+ T cells from blood, with Jurkat cell RNA spiked in. Subset defined: FACS-sorted CD8+CD4-CCR7+CD45RA+ naive T cells. These receptors were obtained from a human donor in good health. Some libraries in this study had Jurkat cell RNA spiked in.

This clonotype was seen ten or more times. V and J are TRBV19 and TRBJ1-2; no definite D call. V gave up 7 bases and J gave up 1 base, with 16 bases separating them. Germline values: CDR1 LNHDA, CDR2 SQIVND (reference sequence). CDR3 length: 15 residues. In nucleotides, the CDR3 is TGTGCCAGTACCCCGATGTTGCAAAATAACTATGGCTACACCTTC. This sequence encodes CASTPMLQNNYGYTF. Full variable domain (outside the CDR3, taken from reference TRBV19 and TRBJ1-2): DGGITQSPKYLFRKEGQNVTLSCEQNLNHDAMYWYRQDPGQGLRLIYYSQIVNDFQKGDIAEGYSVSREKKESFPLTVTSAQKNPTAFYLCASTPMLQNNYGYTFGSGTRLTVV.

This clonotype was detected ten times or more. V and J are TRBV6-2 or TRBV6-3 and TRBJ2-1, with TRBD1 identical over 7 bases. V shed 5 bases and J 9 bases; nucleotides not matched to a gene: 10. This CDR3 spans 14 amino acids. CDR1 and CDR2 (germline): MNHEY, SVGEGT. CDR3 protein: CASSPPDRYGEQFF. The DNA for the CDR3 is TGTGCCAGCAGTCCGCCGGACAGGTACGGTGAGCAGTTCTTC.

Of note for this clonotype: The junction departs from the called germline gene at one end, perhaps through a read error. The genes are TRBV4-1 and TRBJ1-1; D gene ambiguous. Germline CDR1 MGHRA, CDR2 YSYEKL. This CDR3 is 15 amino acids long. DNA of the CDR3: TGCGCCAGCAGCCAAGGGGCCCTGGGTAGCACTGAGGCTTTCTTT. Encoded protein: CASSQGALGSTEAFF.

The sample holds many counts of this clonotype. This chain connects TRBV5-1 to TRBJ1-5; TRBD1 is a possible D gene (6 bases). V was cut by 4 bases and J by 5 bases, with 10 bases left in between. Germline-derived CDR1 and CDR2 are SGHRS and YFSETQ. This CDR3 contains 13 residues. CDR3 coding DNA: TGCGCCAGCAGCCCAGAGGGGGATCAGCCCCAGCATTTT. Encoded protein: CASSPEGDQPQHF.

In this sample, this clonotype turned up many times. CDR3 nucleotide sequence: TGTGCCAGCAGCTTAGACACATTCCAAGAGACCCAGTACTTC. Protein: CASSLDTFQETQYF. The chain joins TRBV11-2 to TRBJ2-5; D uncertain. The CDR3 extends over 14 amino acids. Germline V lookup: CDR1 SGHAT, CDR2 FQNNGV. V was shortened by 0 bases and J by 1 base, with 6 bases between the two germline ends.

This clonotype has a count of ten or more. This rearrangement joins TRBV7-9 to TRBJ2-7, with D tentatively TRBD1 (5 bases). The CDR3 covers 14 residues. Germline-derived CDR1 and CDR2 are SEHNR and FQNEAQ (reference sequence). With 5 bases removed from V and 4 bases from J, the gap between germline ends came to 15 bases. The CDR3 loop reads CASSQSGYQYEQYF. The DNA of the CDR3 is TGTGCCAGCAGCCAATCAGGGTATCAGTACGAGCAGTACTTC.

This clonotype was counted a few times. The rearrangement joins TRBV7-9 to TRBJ2-3; D assignment may be TRBD1 or TRBD2 (6 bases each). Trimming stripped 2 bases from V and 3 bases from J, with 15 bases between. Germline CDR1 and CDR2: SEHNR and FQNEAQ (reference sequence). The CDR3 has 16 amino acids. The CDR3 reads CASSLTDRGGTDTQYF. As DNA, the CDR3 is TGTGCCAGCAGCTTAACAGACAGAGGGGGGACAGATACGCAGTATTTT.

This clonotype was recorded many times. The chain uses TRBV7-6 and TRBJ1-6; D might be TRBD1 (5 bases). The CDR3 extends over 16 amino acids. V gave up 4 bases and J gave up 9 bases, with 19 bases separating them. Per the germline V gene, CDR1 is SGHVS and CDR2 is FNYEAQ. The CDR3 region has the DNA TGTGCCAGCAGCTCCGGGGGGAGTCCGGCGGTTTCACCCCTCCACTTT. It specifies CASSSGGSPAVSPLHF.

This clonotype was seen repeatedly, ten times or more. The genes are TRBV9 and TRBJ2-3; TRBD2 aligns across 9 bases. The V gene end was trimmed by 3 bases and the J gene end by 2 bases; junction bases not matched to a gene: 4. This CDR3 contains 15 residues. Germline CDR1 and CDR2: SGDLS and YYNGEE. The CDR3 DNA sequence: TGTGCCAGCAGCGCTGTAGCGGGAGACACAGATACGCAGTATTTT. Its translation is CASSAVAGDTDTQYF.

The sample holds one count of this clonotype. Since a much larger clone is just one base distant, this may be a read error. The chain uses TRBV4-2 and TRBJ2-1, with 9 positions matching TRBD2. Trimming cost V 3 bases and J 5 bases; bases outside gene matches: 11. This CDR3 has 17 residues. Germline V gene lookup returns CDR1 LGHNA and CDR2 YNFKEQ. CDR3 coding DNA: TGTGCCAGCAGCCACGACTTAGCGGGAGAAGTCCACAATGAGCAGTTCTTC. It is translated as CASSHDLAGEVHNEQFF.

This clonotype was recorded many times. The chain links TRBV7-9 to TRBJ2-1; D unclear. The CDR3 spans 13 residues. The germline V gene encodes CDR1 SEHNR and CDR2 FQNEAQ (reference sequence). Trimming took 2 bases from V and 5 from J, leaving 7 bases between them. CDR3 DNA: TGTGCCAGCAGCTTAAACGCCAACAATGAGCAGTTCTTC. This gives the protein CASSLNANNEQFF.

The rearrangement joins TRBV7-8 to TRBJ2-2; tentative D call: TRBD2 (5 bases). The germline V gene has CDR1 SGHVS and CDR2 FQNEAQ. The CDR3 totals 17 residues. V dropped 5 bases and J dropped 6 bases, with 22 bases sitting between them. The CDR3 protein is CASSPESVRVSAGELFF. The CDR3 DNA follows: TGTGCCAGCAGCCCTGAGTCTGTGCGGGTTTCGGCCGGGGAGCTGTTTTTT. Combining the CDR3 with reference TRBV7-8 and TRBJ2-2 gives the whole variable domain GAGVSQSPRYKVAKRGQDVALRCDPISGHVSLFWYQQALGQGPEFLTYFQNEAQLDKSGLPSDRFFAERPEGSVSTLKIQRTQQEDSAVYLCASSPESVRVSAGELFFGEGSRLTVL.

Comment on this clonotype: The germline gene is not matched at one end of the junction; a read error may be the cause. The chain couples TRBV4-3 to TRBJ1-6; D might be TRBD1 (5 bases). Germline-derived CDR1 and CDR2 are LGHNA and YSLEER. The CDR3 extends over 18 amino acids. CDR3: CASGQEGAGPSYNSPLHF. The CDR3 nucleotides are TGCGCCAGCGGCCAAGAAGGGGCAGGGCCCTCCTATAATTCACCCCTCCACTTT.

Concerning this clonotype: A read error is possible here, since a much larger clone lies one base away. J is TRBJ2-3 and V is TRBV4-3; a weak D match, TRBD1 (6 bases). The V and J ends lost 4 bases and 3 bases respectively, with 17 bases between them. The germline gives CDR1 LGHNA, CDR2 YSLEER. The CDR3 is 16 residues long. CDR3 coding DNA: TGCGCCAGCAGCCGCCGGGACACTGGAACGACAGATACGCAGTATTTT. Translating gives CASSRRDTGTTDTQYF.

On this clonotype itself: Possible read error: a much larger clone is one base away. The gene calls are TRBV9 and TRBJ2-5; the D gene is possibly TRBD2 (6 bases). The germline V and J ends were trimmed by 1 base and 4 bases, with 17 bases remaining between them. Germline V gene data show CDR1 as SGDLS and CDR2 as YYNGEE. The CDR3 length is 16 residues. This chain's CDR3 is CASSVLSGGLGETQYF. In nucleotides, the CDR3 is TGTGCCAGCAGCGTATTGTCCGGGGGTCTTGGAGAGACCCAGTACTTC.

This clonotype has a count of ten or more. The rearrangement uses TRBV28 and TRBJ2-5, with TRBD2 as a possible D gene (5 bases). Germline loops: CDR1 MDHEN, CDR2 SYDVKM. V gave up 4 bases and J gave up 2 bases, with 20 bases separating them. The CDR3 is 17 amino acids. The CDR3 reads CASSSQRAGREQETQYF. The CDR3 DNA sequence: TGTGCCAGCAGTTCCCAGAGGGCCGGACGCGAACAAGAGACCCAGTACTTC.

This clonotype has a count of ten or more. This sequence joins TRBV6-5 and TRBJ2-7; perhaps TRBD1 as D (7 bases). Trimming cost V 9 bases and J 5 bases, with 20 bases left between them. The CDR3 totals 14 residues. Per the germline V gene, CDR1 is MNHEY and CDR2 is SVGAGI. CDR3 protein: CASHGGGGIDEQYF. CDR3 bases: TGTGCCAGTCACGGCGGAGGGGGCATCGACGAGCAGTACTTC.

Note on this clonotype: A read error may be the cause here, since a much bigger clone is one base away. The chain links TRBV27 to TRBJ2-3; D might be TRBD2 (5 bases). The CDR3 is 15 amino acids. In germline, CDR1 is MNHEY, CDR2 SMNVEV (reference sequence). Trimming pared 8 bases from V and 5 bases from J, leaving 20 bases between. The CDR3 protein is CASGPSPGRGDTQYF. The CDR3 nucleotides read TGTGCCAGCGGTCCCTCCCCGGGGAGAGGAGATACGCAGTATTTT.

The chain combines TRBV7-8 with TRBJ2-7, with D possibly being TRBD1 or TRBD2 (5 bases each). Germline lookup yields CDR1 SGHVS and CDR2 FQNEAQ. Trimming stripped 2 bases from V and 0 bases from J, with 14 bases between. CDR3 length: 16 amino acids. This chain's CDR3 is CASSLFGTASSYEQYF. As DNA, the CDR3 is TGTGCCAGCAGCTTATTCGGGACCGCAAGCTCCTACGAGCAGTACTTC.

Only a few counts were recorded for this clonotype. This chain links TRBV11-3 with TRBJ2-3; D ambiguous. The ends were cut back, 0 bases at V and 5 bases at J, with 9 bases in the middle. CDR1 and CDR2 from the germline V gene are SGHNT and YENEEA. CDR3 length: 14 residues. DNA of the CDR3: TGTGCCAGCAGCTTAGATGATGGGGTAGATACGCAGTATTTT. Its translation: CASSLDDGVDTQYF. The full variable domain, its missing parts supplied by reference TRBV11-3 and TRBJ2-3, is EAGVVQSPRYKIIEKKQPVAFWCNPISGHNTLYWYLQNLGQGPELLIRYENEEAVDDSQLPKDRFSAERLKGVDSTLKIQPAELGDSAVYLCASSLDDGVDTQYFGPGTRLTVL.

This clonotype was observed at least ten times. This sequence joins TRBV20-1 and TRBJ1-6, with D maybe TRBD1 (5 bases). The CDR3 spans 15 residues. With 0 bases removed from V and 10 bases from J, the gap between germline ends came to 16 bases. CDR1 DFQATT and CDR2 SNEGSKA come from the germline V gene (reference sequence). The chain's CDR3 is CSARDWGGLGSPLHF. CDR3 in DNA: TGCAGTGCTAGAGATTGGGGGGGACTGGGGTCACCCCTCCACTTT.